A single sample is the source of the 13 T cell receptor beta chains below, sequenced in a study of T cell responses to AZD1222 COVID-19 vaccine. TCRdb keeps only in-frame clones here, not all; method: immunoSEQ multiplex PCR. The sample yields fewer than 30,000 clones, roughly 92% seen once. The sequencing used peripheral blood, collected on day 0 of AZD1222 vaccination. These receptors originate from an adult in good health.

The chain has TRBV5-8 and TRBJ2-6; TRBD2 is a possible D gene (5 bases). The CDR3 has 16 amino acids. The germline V and J ends were trimmed by 0 bases and 4 bases, with 11 bases remaining between them. Germline V lookup: CDR1 SGHTS, CDR2 YDEGEE. CDR3 DNA sequence: TGTGCCAGCAGCTTGGGTTGGGAGTCCGGGGCCAACGTCCTGACTTTC. Translating gives CASSLGWESGANVLTF.

V and J are TRBV5-4 and TRBJ2-7; 10 nucleotides agree with TRBD2. Losses at the gene ends were 4 bases for V and 7 bases for J; bases not matched to a gene: 11. Per the germline V gene, CDR1 is SGHNT and CDR2 is YYREEE (reference sequence). The CDR3 extends over 15 amino acids. This CDR3 is CASSKSGRASGEQYF. For the CDR3, the DNA is TGTGCCAGCAGCAAAAGCGGGAGGGCTTCGGGGGAGCAGTACTTC.

V gene TRBV7-6 combines with J gene TRBJ1-6; TRBD1 might be the D (5 bases). V was clipped by 1 base and J by 5 bases, with 9 bases between them. Germline CDR1 is SGHVS and CDR2 is FNYEAQ. The CDR3 spans 15 residues. CDR3: CASSLGGGDNSPLHF. The CDR3, as DNA: TGTGCCAGCAGCTTAGGTGGGGGGGATAATTCACCCCTCCACTTT.

This clone was seen once. The chain recombines TRBV12-2 with TRBJ2-1. TRBV12-2 is shown as a pseudogene. The CDR3 totals 14 residues. The CDR3 spells CASRAWGRYNEQFF. CDR3 nucleotides: TGTGCAAGTCGCGCCTGGGGACGGTACAATGAGCAGTTCTTC.

The chain links TRBV29-1 to TRBJ2-2; D unresolved. The CDR3 consists of 14 residues. Germline lookup yields CDR1 SQVTM and CDR2 ANQGSEA. Trimming left V 4 bases short and J 2 bases short, with 11 bases between. This CDR3 reads CSVVGQVNTGELFF. For the CDR3, the DNA is TGCAGCGTTGTGGGTCAGGTCAACACCGGGGAGCTGTTTTTT.

The rearrangement joins TRBV9 to TRBJ1-1; D not certain. The CDR3 runs to 13 residues. Trimming stripped 3 bases from V and 6 bases from J, with 12 bases between. Germline V gives CDR1 SGDLS, CDR2 YYNGEE. CDR3 sequence reads: CASSAQTGAEAFF. The DNA of the CDR3 is TGTGCCAGCAGCGCCCAGACTGGGGCTGAAGCTTTCTTT.

The chain joins TRBV5-5 to TRBJ1-4; the D is unclear. Per germline, CDR1 SGHKS and CDR2 YYEKEE (reference sequence). This CDR3 is 12 amino acids long. The ends were cut back, 1 base at V and 8 bases at J, with 6 bases in the middle. For the CDR3, the DNA is TGTGCCAGCAGCTTGCTTGAAGAAAAACTGTTTTTT. Encoded protein: CASSLLEEKLFF.

This clone came up a few times. The chain recombines TRBV11-3 with TRBJ2-7, with D possibly matching TRBD1 (5 bases). The V gene's germline CDR1 is SGHNT and CDR2 YENEEA. The CDR3 has 12 amino acids. Deletions cut 5 bases from V and 3 bases from J, with 8 bases between. CDR3 region: CASSLTGYEQYF. The CDR3 coding sequence is TGTGCCAGCAGCCTCACAGGCTACGAGCAGTACTTC.

The chain combines TRBV5-1 with TRBJ2-7; D may be TRBD1 (5 bases). CDR3 length: 13 residues. The V gene lost 4 bases and the J gene lost 2 bases, with 10 bases spanning the gap. Germline V gives CDR1 SGHRS, CDR2 YFSETQ. The CDR3 coding sequence is TGCGCCAGCAGCATGGGCAGGGCCTACGAGCAGTACTTC. Encoded protein: CASSMGRAYEQYF.

The chain couples TRBV7-9 to TRBJ1-5; 11 nucleotides match TRBD1. The CDR3 sequence is 15 residues long. V shed 1 base, J shed 9 bases, and the junction held 5 bases outside the gene matches. CDR1 is SEHNR, CDR2 FQNEAQ, per germline (reference sequence). CDR3 sequence: CASSLEGQGGRPQHF. The CDR3 bases are TGTGCCAGCAGCTTAGAGGGACAGGGGGGCCGGCCCCAGCATTTT.

This clone was recorded once. This chain links TRBV24-1 with TRBJ1-4; D may be TRBD1 (6 bases). The CDR3 consists of 14 residues. Germline loops: CDR1 KGHDR, CDR2 SFDVKD. V was clipped by 3 bases and J by 8 bases, with 12 bases between them. This CDR3 reads CATSDNRAEEKLFF. The DNA for the CDR3 is TGTGCCACCAGTGATAACAGGGCGGAAGAAAAACTGTTTTTT.

This clone was observed a single time. J is TRBJ2-5 and V is TRBV6-2 or TRBV6-3; TRBD2 matches 10 bases. The germline V gene has CDR1 MNHEY and CDR2 SVGEGT. Trimming removed 6 bases from V and 6 bases from J; junction bases left unmatched: 7. The length of the CDR3 is 14 residues. As DNA, the CDR3 is TGTGCCAGCAGCAAAGCGGGGGGGACGAAGACCCAGTACTTC. Translated, it gives CASSKAGGTKTQYF.

This chain links TRBV5-1 with TRBJ1-4, with 9 nucleotides matching TRBD1. The length of the CDR3 is 14 residues. Trimming removed 3 bases from V and 5 bases from J; junction bases left unmatched: 2. Germline CDR1 and CDR2: SGHRS and YFSETQ. In DNA, the CDR3 is TGCGCCAGCAGCTCCGGGACAGGGAATGAAAAACTGTTTTTT. Translating it yields CASSSGTGNEKLFF.